The entry below describes one T cell receptor beta chain. This sample stems from a study of cytomegalovirus exposure and HLA in healthy donors. Germline V gene sequence: CDR1 SGHDN, CDR2 FVKESK. CDR3 size: 15 residues. V was pared by 1 base and J by 0 bases, with 8 bases between. Clones were read by immunoSEQ multiplex PCR, and TCRdb kept only the in-frame ones, dropping some. The repertoire holds approximately 140,000 clones, with around 87% as singletons. The chain couples TRBV14 to TRBJ2-3; TRBD1 might be the D (5 bases). The sequence derives from a man younger than 35 in good health and CMV-seropositive. Sequencing input: PBMCs. CDR3 DNA sequence: TGTGCCAGCAGCCAAGGACAGTCTAGCACAGATACGCAGTATTTT. Its translation is CASSQGQSSTDTQYF.